This T cell receptor beta chain came from a study of blood T cells in healthy people across ages (dated by TCRdb to between 2015 and 2016). Some background on the complete study: In model experiments, roughly one uniquely barcoded TCR beta cDNA molecule per two T cells was captured by template switching. Using deep sequencing normalized with unique cDNA molecular identifiers, the study measured how TCR beta repertoire diversity changes with age. To avoid experimental bias, donors of different ages were randomly spread across the sequencing lanes. Two additional independent replicas of 1 million unique cDNA reads from the same blood draw were analyzed for two donors (one aged 18 to 30 and one aged 80 or older). Four age groups were formed from the donors: young (average 16 years), middle-aged (approximately 41), aged (about 62) and long-lived (roughly 81).

As to this clonotype: Its target antigen remains unknown. Base qualities are not recorded, but no much larger clone differs from it by a single base.

Libraries were prepared through 5' RACE. Sequencing used an Illumina HiSeq 2500. A second about 7 to 11 cycle PCR used a sample-barcoded 5' primer and a J-beta primer mix. Each TCR beta cDNA molecule received a unique molecular identifier from a template-switch 5' adaptor carrying 12 random nucleotides. Each sample yielded at least 2.5 million CDR3-containing paired-end reads. First-strand cDNA synthesis was performed from all RNA using the Mint cDNA synthesis kit, with priming by a TRBC-specific oligonucleotide. Following uracil-DNA glycosylase treatment, all cDNA underwent a first 18-cycle PCR with the universal primers M1SS and BC2_uni_R. As for the original processing: For normalization, 1 million high-quality reads, each with a distinct molecular identifier, were randomly selected from each sample. Reads sharing molecular identifiers were discarded rather than binned into consensus sequences. MiTCR, with a Q25 quality threshold and the strictest error-elimination algorithm, was used for CDR3 identification, clonotype clustering and error correction. Lower-bound total TCR beta diversity was estimated with a nonparametric unseen species model using Euler transformation. In-frame beta chains were kept once TCRdb had trimmed the public reads at Q25 with fastp and called clones with MiXCR. Rows with one shared CDR3 protein collapse into an entry with the most common genes and DNA. For this entry, the V and J calls and clone size follow TCRdb and not the study's own pipeline. This sample holds some 1.5 million distinct CDR3 sequences; approximately 30% were observed only once. Together, the top ten hold 7.7% of the sample.

Broad study findings and their caveats: Observed TCR beta diversity per million T cells fell roughly linearly with age, and a significant reduction was already apparent by age around 36. A strong correlation was found between observed TCR beta diversity and the percentage of naive T cells measured by flow cytometry. Bulk unsorted PBMC profiling prevented conclusive comparison of naive and antigen-experienced compartments. Estimates of total diversity from one million sequenced T cells were regarded as lower bounds and underestimates. Compared with the aged group, the long-lived group had more naive CD4+ T cells, fewer expanded clones and increased TCR diversity, a pattern suggesting age selection. Because the CMV infection status of the donors was unknown, age-related changes in expanded clonotypes may potentially have been confounded.

The donors were roughly 39 Caucasian individuals from Russia, aged 6 to 90 years, who were systemically healthy. About 10 milliliters of peripheral blood were collected from each donor into EDTA-treated Vacutainer tubes. Ficoll-Paque density-gradient centrifugation was used to isolate PBMCs, with at least 6 million per sample. Trizol reagent was used to extract total RNA from PBMCs, with at least 5.5 micrograms per sample. For every donor, an aliquot of PBMCs went through flow cytometry to measure the percentages of naive CD45RAhigh/CD27high T cells. CDR1 SNHLY and CDR2 FYNNEI are derived from the germline V gene. Including cysteine and phenylalanine, the CDR3 has 17 amino acids. CDR3 DNA only is kept here, 51 bases in frame from base 1. V loses 6 bases of germline sequence and J loses 6 bases, and the interval between the two ends is 23 bases.

The chain is encoded by TRBV2 joined to TRBJ2-2; the D gene is tentatively TRBD1 or TRBD2, each matching 5 bases. The specimen was blood. This receptor was identified in a young woman in good health. CDR3 loop: CASRGTGRTSGSGELFF. The sequenced DNA: TGTGCCAGCAGGGGAACGGGACGAACATCGGGCTCCGGGGAGCTGTTTTTT.